This passage covers 7 T cell receptor beta chains from one sample sequenced in a study of blood T cells in healthy people across ages. Sample-barcoded 5' priming and a J-beta primer mix drove a second PCR of about 6 to 12 cycles. TCRdb processed the 5' RACE reads anew with MiXCR; each CDR3 protein has one entry. The profile shows roughly 930,000 distinct CDR3 sequences, under 50% of them singletons. Sequenced input: blood. These receptors were taken from a man aged 25 to 40 in good health.

This sequence joins TRBV29-1 and TRBJ2-7; TRBD1 is a possible D gene (5 bases). The length of the CDR3 is 13 residues. With 0 bases removed from V and 7 bases from J, the gap between germline ends came to 13 bases. The germline V gene encodes CDR1 SQVTM and CDR2 ANQGSEA. CDR3 sequence: CSVEDRVDNEQYF. The CDR3 coding sequence is TGCAGCGTTGAAGACAGGGTGGACAATGAGCAGTACTTC.

The V gene is TRBV30, the J gene TRBJ2-5; D perhaps matches TRBD1 (6 bases). The V end was cut by 5 bases, the J end by 2 bases, with 9 bases between. There are 12 residues in the CDR3. The germline V gene has CDR1 GTSNPN and CDR2 SVGIG (reference sequence). The CDR3 region has the DNA TGTGCCTGGGTCCAGGGGCAAGAGACCCAGTACTTC. This gives the protein CAWVQGQETQYF.

The gene calls are TRBV7-2 and TRBJ2-7, with 9 bases matching TRBD2. The CDR3 runs 15 residues. The germline V gene has CDR1 SGHTA and CDR2 FQGNSA. Losses at the gene ends were 1 base for V and 3 bases for J; bases not matched to a gene: 4. The CDR3 region has the DNA TGTGCCAGCAGCTTAGATCCAGCGGGGGGCTACGAGCAGTACTTC. Translation: CASSLDPAGGYEQYF.

This chain links TRBV4-1 with TRBJ2-1; 10 nucleotides agree with TRBD2. There are 15 residues in the CDR3. Per the germline V gene, CDR1 is MGHRA and CDR2 is YSYEKL. V shed 3 bases, J shed 5 bases, and the junction held 4 bases outside the gene matches. In DNA, the CDR3 is TGCGCCAGCAGCCAGGGTAGCGGGGGGCACAATGAGCAGTTCTTC. Amino acid sequence: CASSQGSGGHNEQFF.

This clonotype was picked up a small number of times. V and J are TRBV7-2 and TRBJ1-6; TRBD1 might be the D (6 bases). Germline V gene lookup returns CDR1 SGHTA and CDR2 FQGNSA. The V gene lost 5 bases and the J gene lost 7 bases, with 15 bases spanning the gap. CDR3 length: 15 amino acids. In DNA, the CDR3 is TGTGCCAGCAGCCCACTGGCAGGGGTGAATTCACCCCTCCACTTT. This sequence encodes CASSPLAGVNSPLHF.

This clonotype turned up a few times. The genes are TRBV28 and TRBJ2-4; 8 bases map to TRBD1. This CDR3 has 15 residues. Germline CDR1 is MDHEN and CDR2 is SYDVKM. Losses at the gene ends were 5 bases for V and 4 bases for J; bases not matched to a gene: 7. Here the CDR3 DNA reads TGTGCCAGCAGTGAAGCCGGGACAGGTAAAAACATTCAGTACTTC. It specifies CASSEAGTGKNIQYF. Full variable domain (outside the CDR3, taken from reference TRBV28 and TRBJ2-4): DVKVTQSSRYLVKRTGEKVFLECVQDMDHENMFWYRQDPGLGLRLIYFSYDVKMKEKGDIPEGYSVSREKKERFSLILESASTNQTSMYLCASSEAGTGKNIQYFGAGTRLSVL.

The chain recombines TRBV29-1 with TRBJ2-3, with 7 bases lining up with TRBD1. The CDR3 runs 15 residues. Germline V gene sequence: CDR1 SQVTM, CDR2 ANQGSEA. Trimming removed 6 bases from V and 8 bases from J; junction bases left unmatched: 17. This chain's CDR3 is CSVATATGTIGTQYF. CDR3 sequence (DNA): TGCAGCGTAGCAACCGCGACAGGGACGATAGGTACGCAGTATTTT.